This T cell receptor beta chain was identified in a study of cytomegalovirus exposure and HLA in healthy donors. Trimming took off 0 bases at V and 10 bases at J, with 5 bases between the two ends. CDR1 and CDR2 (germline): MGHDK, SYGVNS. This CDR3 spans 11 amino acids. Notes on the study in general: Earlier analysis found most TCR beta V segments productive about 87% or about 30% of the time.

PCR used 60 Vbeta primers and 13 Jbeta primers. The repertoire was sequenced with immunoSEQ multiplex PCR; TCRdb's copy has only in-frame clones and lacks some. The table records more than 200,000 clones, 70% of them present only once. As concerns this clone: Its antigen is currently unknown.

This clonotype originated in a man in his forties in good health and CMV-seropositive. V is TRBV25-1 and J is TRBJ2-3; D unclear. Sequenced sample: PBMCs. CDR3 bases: TGTGCCAGCAGTGAATACACAGCGCAGTATTTT. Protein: CASSEYTAQYF.